This T cell receptor beta chain was recovered during a study of blood T cell repertoires in COVID-19. Donors were grouped by their self-reported clinical history. Germline trimming cut 5 bases from V and 2 bases from J; bases unmatched to any gene: 12. Germline V gene sequence: CDR1 SEHNR, CDR2 FQNEAQ (reference sequence). The CDR3 totals 17 residues. Per the original methods: Reference gene primer amplification yielded estimated nucleated cell counts. The method was immunoSEQ multiplex PCR; TCRdb's version includes in-frame clones alone and lacks a portion of them. V, J and clone size were drawn from that table, and D and trimming were deduced from the DNA. Of over 150,000 clones listed, around three quarters are singletons.

This sequence joins TRBV7-9 and TRBJ2-1; TRBD2 agrees at 7 bases. The sequence was obtained from a woman aged 70 to 79 in a cohort exposed to, infected with or recovered from COVID-19 (not recorded which). Sample: PBMCs or T cells enriched from blood (not recorded which). For the CDR3, the DNA is TGTGCCAGCAGCCCGTGGACGGGCGGGAGTACCTACAATGAGCAGTTCTTC. Amino acids: CASSPWTGGSTYNEQFF.